The 7 T cell receptor beta chains below come from one sample, sequenced in a study of Ad26.COV2.S vaccination and SARS-CoV-2 variants. The method was immunoSEQ multiplex PCR; TCRdb's version includes in-frame clones alone and lacks a portion of them. The repertoire includes a few hundred thousand clones, around 88% of them detected once, and less than 3% sits in the top ten. Documented treatment: about 20 received Ad26.COV2.S at low or high dose, single or two shots; about 5 received placebo; per-sample allocation not given. Repertoires come from day 63 after the first vaccine or placebo injection. The source material was peripheral blood, sampled in a trial of Ad26.COV2.S vaccine versus placebo. These receptors came from a person between 18 and 59 years old who received the Ad26.COV2.S COVID-19 vaccine or a placebo.

The J gene is TRBJ2-5, the V gene TRBV6-4, with D perhaps TRBD2 (6 bases). The V gene lost 3 bases and the J gene lost 2 bases, with 13 bases spanning the gap. The CDR3 contains 15 residues. Germline V lookup: CDR1 MRHNA, CDR2 SNTAGT. Here the CDR3 DNA reads TGTGCCAGCAGTGAGGGTAGCGGAGGACAAGAGACCCAGTACTTC. Translation gives CASSEGSGGQETQYF.

V usage is TRBV5-1 and J usage is TRBJ2-7, with D perhaps matching TRBD1 or TRBD2 (5 bases each). The CDR3 has 11 residues. The germline V gene encodes CDR1 SGHRS and CDR2 YFSETQ. Trimming removed 7 bases at V and 3 bases at J, with 8 bases between. This CDR3 is CASGDRYEQYF. CDR3 DNA sequence: TGCGCCAGCGGGGACCGCTACGAGCAGTACTTC. The complete variable domain, with remaining parts taken from reference TRBV5-1 and TRBJ2-7, reads KAGVTQTPRYLIKTRGQQVTLSCSPISGHRSVSWYQQTPGQGLQFLFEYFSETQRNKGNFPGRFSGRQFSNSRSEMNVSTLELGDSALYLCASGDRYEQYFGPGTRLTVT.

This sequence joins TRBV24-1 and TRBJ2-2; a weak D match, TRBD2 (5 bases). V was pared by 6 bases and J by 4 bases, with 8 bases between. The length of the CDR3 is 13 residues. CDR1 is KGHDR, CDR2 SFDVKD, per germline. In nucleotides, the CDR3 is TGTGCCACCAGTTCGGGAATCACCGGGGAGCTGTTTTTT. Translation: CATSSGITGELFF.

This chain uses TRBV7-2 with TRBJ2-7; D gene ambiguous. V dropped 5 bases and J dropped 6 bases, with 5 bases sitting between them. Germline CDR1 reads SGHTA; CDR2 reads FQGNSA. The CDR3 extends over 10 amino acids. CDR3: CASSAPEQYF. The DNA for the CDR3 is TGTGCCAGCAGCGCCCCCGAGCAGTACTTC.

The chain links TRBV4-1 to TRBJ2-2, with D perhaps being TRBD1 or TRBD2 (7 bases each). Germline loops: CDR1 MGHRA, CDR2 YSYEKL. The CDR3 extends over 16 amino acids. Deletions cut 3 bases from V and 3 bases from J, with 14 bases between. CDR3 in amino acids: CASSHGRGPHTGELFF. CDR3 sequence (DNA): TGCGCCAGCAGCCATGGGAGGGGGCCGCACACCGGGGAGCTGTTTTTT.

This chain joins TRBV5-6 and TRBJ2-3; D possibly corresponds to TRBD2 (5 bases). Germline V lookup: CDR1 SGHDT, CDR2 YYEEEE. The CDR3 loop spans 15 amino acids. V was pared by 2 bases and J by 4 bases, with 14 bases between. CDR3 DNA: TGTGCCAGCAGCTTAGGGTCCGTGAGGGCAGATACGCAGTATTTT. Encoded protein: CASSLGSVRADTQYF.

Of note for this clone: The junction departs from the called germline gene at one end, perhaps through a read error. The CDR3 coding sequence is TGTGCCAGCAGCCAAGTGGGAGAATGGGACTTC. Translating gives CASSQVGEWDF. The chain recombines TRBV14 with TRBJ2-5, with D possibly being TRBD2 (5 bases). The CDR3 spans 11 residues. Per the germline V gene, CDR1 is SGHDN and CDR2 is FVKESK.